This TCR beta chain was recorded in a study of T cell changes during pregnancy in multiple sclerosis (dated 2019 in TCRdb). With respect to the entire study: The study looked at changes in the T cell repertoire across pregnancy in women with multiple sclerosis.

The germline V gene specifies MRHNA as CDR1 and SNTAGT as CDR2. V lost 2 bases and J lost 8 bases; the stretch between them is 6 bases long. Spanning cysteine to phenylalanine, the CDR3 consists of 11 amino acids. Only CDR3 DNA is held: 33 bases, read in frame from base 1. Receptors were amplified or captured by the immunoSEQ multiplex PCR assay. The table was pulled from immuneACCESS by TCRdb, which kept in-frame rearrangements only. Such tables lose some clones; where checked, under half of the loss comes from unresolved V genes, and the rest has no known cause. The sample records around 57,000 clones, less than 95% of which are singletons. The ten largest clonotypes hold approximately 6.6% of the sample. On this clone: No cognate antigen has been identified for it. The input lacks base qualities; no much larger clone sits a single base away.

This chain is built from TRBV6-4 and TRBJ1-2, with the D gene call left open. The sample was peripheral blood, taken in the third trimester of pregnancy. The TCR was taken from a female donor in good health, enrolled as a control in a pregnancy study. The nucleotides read TGTGCCAGCAGTGACGGCAGGGGCTACACCTTC. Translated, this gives CASSDGRGYTF.